The clone carrying this TCR beta chain was observed once. V lost 0 bases, J lost 6 bases, and 7 bases lay in between. This CDR3 region has 13 residues. Per the germline V gene, CDR1 is SGHKS and CDR2 is YYEKEE (reference sequence). The sample is drawn from a study of blood T cell repertoires in COVID-19. The overall study: Specimens from acute and convalescent COVID-19 originated in the United States, Italy and Spain. PBMCs, B-cell-depleted T cells, or T cells were the source of the cDNA or gDNA that made up the material.

While infection was still active, Seattle patients were enrolled and then followed longitudinally. Source study methods: Amplification from reference gene primers served as the basis for estimated nucleated cell counts. Clones were sequenced by immunoSEQ multiplex PCR, and TCRdb holds only the in-frame ones, with some missing. V and J calls and clone size come straight from that table; D and trimming were deduced from the DNA. In the table there are 180,000 or so clones, roughly 84% of which are singletons. The receptor was isolated from a woman aged 70-85 years with COVID-19, enrolled during active disease. Sequenced input: peripheral blood. The rearrangement uses TRBV5-5 and TRBJ2-1; no clear D gene. In DNA, the CDR3 is TGTGCCAGCAGCTTGGCCACGGTCAATGAGCAGTTCTTC. It yields the protein CASSLATVNEQFF.